This TCR beta chain was captured in a study of T cells in Graves' hyperthyroidism and ophthalmopathy. This clonotype was detected ten times or more. Antigen unknown. The length of the CDR3 is 17 residues. The germline CDR1 and CDR2 sequences are DFQATT and SNEGSKA (reference sequence). The V and J ends lost 0 bases and 0 bases, in that order; junction bases with no gene match: 10. The TCR beta CDR3 regions underwent amplification using RNA transcripts as the source. First-round RT-PCR of the TCR CDR3 relied on the HTBI primer set. Each CDR3 protein gets one entry after TCRdb re-called the multiplex PCR reads with MiXCR. The table lists about 520,000 distinct CDR3 sequences, around 22% of them singletons. General study results and limits: In blood, most of the thyroid clonotypes expanded above 0.001 were also present. Ophthalmopathy was model-predicted a median about 7.1 months pre-onset.

The chain joins TRBV20-1 to TRBJ2-7; TRBD1 agrees at 8 bases. The specimen sequenced was blood. This TCR was recovered from a woman aged 25 to 39 with Graves' ophthalmopathy. In DNA, the CDR3 is TGCAGTGCTAGAGATCTACTGGCCAGGGGGCTCTCCTACGAGCAGTACTTC. Protein: CSARDLLARGLSYEQYF.